What follows is one TCR beta chain and its context. immunoSEQ v3.0 was run at survey level. TCRdb's table, derived via immunoSEQ multiplex PCR, lists solely in-frame clones and lacks some. The sample lists 1,500 to 2,000 clones; 85% to 90% were seen once. CDR1 is LNHDA and CDR2 is SQIVND in the germline V gene (reference sequence). The CDR3 spans 12 residues. V gave up 2 bases and J gave up 2 bases, with 3 bases separating them. This sample stems from a study of long-term antiretroviral therapy in people with HIV. Looking at the study overall: Initial samples were collected about a decade before the 2015 immediate-ART recommendation.

The study drew at least one pre-ART and at least two post-ART PBMC samples from every donor. This TCR was sampled from a woman between 45 and 65 years old with HIV. This chain uses TRBV19 with TRBJ1-2; no reliable D call. This specimen consisted of unsorted PBMCs, obtained 0.7 years after starting antiretroviral therapy. The CDR3 DNA reads as TGTGCCAGTAGTATACGGAACTATGGCTACACCTTC. It encodes CASSIRNYGYTF.